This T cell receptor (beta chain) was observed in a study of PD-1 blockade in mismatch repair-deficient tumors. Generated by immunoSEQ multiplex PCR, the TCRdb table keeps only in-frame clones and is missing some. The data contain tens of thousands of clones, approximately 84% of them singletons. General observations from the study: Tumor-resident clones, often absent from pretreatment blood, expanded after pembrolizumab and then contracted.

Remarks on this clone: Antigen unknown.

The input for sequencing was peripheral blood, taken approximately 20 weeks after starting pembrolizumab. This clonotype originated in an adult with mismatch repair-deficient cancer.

CDR3 in amino acids: CASGQGEQVEKLFF. DNA for the CDR3: TGTGCTAGTGGTCAAGGGGAACAGGTGGAAAAACTGTTTTTT. V usage is TRBV12-5 and J usage is TRBJ1-4, with D perhaps TRBD1 (5 bases). The CDR3 is made up of 14 amino acids. CDR1 is LGHNT, CDR2 FRNRAP, per germline. Trimming took off 5 bases at V and 8 bases at J, with 15 bases between the two ends.